The 8 T cell receptor beta chains below come from one sample, sequenced in a study of Ad26.COV2.S vaccination and SARS-CoV-2 variants (dated by TCRdb to the early 2020s). In the paper's terms, the treatment or condition label means: some 20 received Ad26.COV2.S at low or high dose, single or two shots; 5 received placebo; per-sample allocation not given. For vaccine and placebo recipients, the sequenced repertoires came from samples collected on day 63 after the first injection. Library preparation was by the immunoSEQ multiplex PCR assay. The source is immuneACCESS, and TCRdb retained only in-frame sequences with V and J called. Part of the clones is not carried over; for the studies checked, unresolved V genes explain less than half of this, and the remainder is unexplained. Here the sample has approximately 240,000 clones; 88% occur a single time. The ten largest account for roughly a tenth of the sample.

Material: peripheral blood, obtained in a trial of Ad26.COV2.S vaccine versus placebo. All receptors derive from a person between 18 and 59 years old who received the Ad26.COV2.S COVID-19 vaccine or a placebo.

The CDR3 protein is CASSRLAGVYNEQFF. DNA of the CDR3: TGCGCCAGCAGCCGTCTAGCGGGAGTCTACAATGAGCAGTTCTTC. This rearrangement joins TRBV5-1 to TRBJ2-1; 10 nucleotides line up with TRBD2. Unmatched junction bases numbered 4, after V lost 4 bases and J lost 3 bases. The CDR3 is 15 amino acids. The germline V gene encodes CDR1 SGHRS and CDR2 YFSETQ.

This clone was counted once. The gene calls are TRBV7-2 and TRBJ2-7, with 8 bases that match TRBD1. With 4 bases clipped from V and 2 bases from J, the junction kept 7 bases outside the gene matches. Germline V gene data show CDR1 as SGHTA and CDR2 as FQGNSA. The length of the CDR3 is 15 residues. Written as DNA, the CDR3 is TGTGCCAGCAGCTCGCAGACAGGGGCCCCCTACGAGCAGTACTTC. This gives the protein CASSSQTGAPYEQYF.

The chain combines TRBV3-1 (or the pseudogene TRBV3-2) with TRBJ2-5; the D gene is possibly TRBD2 (7 bases). V was cut by 6 bases and J by 5 bases, with 13 bases left in between. CDR1 is LGHDT, CDR2 YNNKEL, per germline (reference sequence). This CDR3 is 13 amino acids long. CDR3 sequence reads: CASRGGASETQYF. CDR3 nucleotides: TGTGCCAGCAGGGGGGGGGCATCGGAGACCCAGTACTTC.

The rearrangement joins TRBV11-2 to TRBJ2-5, with 8 bases that match TRBD1. V lost 0 bases and J lost 2; bases outside the gene matches: 11. This CDR3 contains 18 residues. Germline V gene data show CDR1 as SGHAT and CDR2 as FQNNGV. The CDR3 loop reads CASSLDQGRGRPQETQYF. CDR3 nucleotide sequence: TGTGCCAGCAGCTTAGATCAGGGCAGGGGGCGACCGCAAGAGACCCAGTACTTC.

V and J are TRBV6-5 and TRBJ2-7, with 10 nucleotides matching TRBD1. V lost 6 bases and J lost 5; bases outside the gene matches: 7. This CDR3 has 14 amino acids. Germline CDR1 and CDR2: MNHEY and SVGAGI. The CDR3 DNA sequence: TGTGCCAGCAGCAAGACAGGGGGCTTCCACGAGCAGTACTTC. Translating it yields CASSKTGGFHEQYF.

The chain links TRBV25-1 to TRBJ2-1; possibly TRBD2 for D (5 bases). The CDR3 is made up of 15 amino acids. The V gene's germline CDR1 is MGHDK and CDR2 SYGVNS. V lost 1 base and J lost 0, with 7 bases in between. CDR3 in amino acids: CASSEFGSSYNEQFF. The CDR3 DNA sequence: TGTGCCAGCAGTGAATTTGGGAGCTCCTACAATGAGCAGTTCTTC.

This sequence joins TRBV15 and TRBJ1-2; weak D call: TRBD1 (6 bases). V was clipped by 1 base and J by 8 bases, with 14 bases between them. Germline lookup yields CDR1 LNHNV and CDR2 YYDKDF (reference sequence). This CDR3 has 14 amino acids. Here the CDR3 DNA reads TGTGCCACCAGCAGAGGGGGGGCCCTTCGGGGCTACACCTTC. It translates to CATSRGGALRGYTF.

The gene calls are TRBV28 and TRBJ2-2; D not resolved. The CDR3 spans 14 residues. Germline V gives CDR1 MDHEN, CDR2 SYDVKM. Trimming stripped 6 bases from V and 1 base from J, with 9 bases between. In DNA, the CDR3 is TGTGCCAGCAGGCAAGGTGGGAACACCGGGGAGCTGTTTTTT. It codes for CASRQGGNTGELFF. Using reference TRBV28 and TRBJ2-2 for the parts outside the CDR3, the full variable domain is DVKVTQSSRYLVKRTGEKVFLECVQDMDHENMFWYRQDPGLGLRLIYFSYDVKMKEKGDIPEGYSVSREKKERFSLILESASTNQTSMYLCASRQGGNTGELFFGEGSRLTVL.